The present entry profiles one T cell receptor (beta chain) with its context. The antigen remains unidentified. The junction shows a germline mismatch at one end, possibly a read error. Treatment in this sample: approximately 9-day PBMC culture with coronavirus spike peptide pools or control peptides (ViraFEST assay). The source of the sample is a study of vaccination and CD4 T cells after COVID-19. Across the study: Collection of post-vaccine samples followed dose two by a median approximately 69 days, spanning a range of 14 to 241. The authors gave control cultures a CEFX pool, an HIV-1 Nef pool, or no peptide. The cells in question were stimulated using overlapping spike peptides derived from SARS-CoV-2, HCoV-NL63, HCoV-OC43 and HCoV-229E.

Once obtained from cultured CD4+ T cells, the DNA was sequenced using the Oncomine TCR Beta short-read assay. TCRdb passed the PCR reads through MiXCR, listing each CDR3 protein once. This table has approximately 15,000 distinct CDR3 sequences, 30% appearing once. Broader study findings: SARS-CoV-2-reactive clonotype medians increased from about 20 to 38, not significantly.

Germline CDR1 is SSHAT and CDR2 is FNYEAQ (reference sequence). The CDR3 runs 13 residues. The chain recombines TRBV7-7 with TRBJ2-7; D uncertain. The sequence was collected from a human donor with COVID-19. The sequenced material came from cultured CD4+ T cells from blood. DNA of the CDR3: TGTGCTAGCAGCCTGGGCCGGAACTACGAGCAGTACTTC. Translation gives CASSLGRNYEQYF. Drawing the rest from reference TRBV7-7 and TRBJ2-7, the complete variable domain is GAGVSQSPRYKVTKRGQDVTLRCDPISSHATLYWYQQALGQGPEFLTYFNYEAQPDKSGLPSDRFSAERPEGSISTLTIQRTEQRDSAMYRCASSLGRNYEQYFGPGTRLTVT.